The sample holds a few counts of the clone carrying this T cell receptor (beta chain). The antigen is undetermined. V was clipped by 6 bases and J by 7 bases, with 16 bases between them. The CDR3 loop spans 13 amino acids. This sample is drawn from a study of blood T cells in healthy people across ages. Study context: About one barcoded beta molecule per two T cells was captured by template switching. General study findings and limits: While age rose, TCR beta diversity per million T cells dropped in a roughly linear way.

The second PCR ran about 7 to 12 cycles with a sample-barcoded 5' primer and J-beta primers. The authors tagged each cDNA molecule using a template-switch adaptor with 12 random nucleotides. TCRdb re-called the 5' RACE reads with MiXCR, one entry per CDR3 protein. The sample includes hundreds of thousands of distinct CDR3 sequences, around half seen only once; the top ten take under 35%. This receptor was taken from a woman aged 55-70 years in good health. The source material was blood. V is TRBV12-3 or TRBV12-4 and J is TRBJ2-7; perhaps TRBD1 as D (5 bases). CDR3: CASSAARKGEQYF. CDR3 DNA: TGTGCCAGCAGCGCTGCACGGAAGGGGGAGCAGTACTTC.